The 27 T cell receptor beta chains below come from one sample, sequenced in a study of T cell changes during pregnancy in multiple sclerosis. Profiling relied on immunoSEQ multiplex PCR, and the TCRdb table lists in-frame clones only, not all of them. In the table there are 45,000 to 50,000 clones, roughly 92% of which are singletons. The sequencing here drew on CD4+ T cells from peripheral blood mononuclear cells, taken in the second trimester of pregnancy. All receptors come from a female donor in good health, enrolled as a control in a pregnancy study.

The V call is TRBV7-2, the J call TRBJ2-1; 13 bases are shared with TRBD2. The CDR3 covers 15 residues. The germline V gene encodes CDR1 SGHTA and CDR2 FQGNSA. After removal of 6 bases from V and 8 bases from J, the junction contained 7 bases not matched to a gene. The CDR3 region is CASRPTSGGAYEQFF. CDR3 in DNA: TGTGCCAGCAGACCCACTAGCGGGGGGGCCTATGAGCAGTTCTTC.

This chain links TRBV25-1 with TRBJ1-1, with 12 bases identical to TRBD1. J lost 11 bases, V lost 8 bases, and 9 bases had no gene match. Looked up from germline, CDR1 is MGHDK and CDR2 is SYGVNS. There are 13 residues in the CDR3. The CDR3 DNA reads TGTGCCAGCTCCTCACCGGGACAGGGGGCGGCTTTCTTT. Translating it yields CASSSPGQGAAFF.

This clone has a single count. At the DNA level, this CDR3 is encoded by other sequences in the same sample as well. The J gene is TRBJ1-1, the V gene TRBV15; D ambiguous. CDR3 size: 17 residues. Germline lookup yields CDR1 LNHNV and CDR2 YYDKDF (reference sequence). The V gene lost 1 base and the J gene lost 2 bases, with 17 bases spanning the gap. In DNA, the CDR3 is TGTGCCACCAGCAGAGGATTCACCGGGGAATTTAACACTGAAGCTTTCTTT. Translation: CATSRGFTGEFNTEAFF.

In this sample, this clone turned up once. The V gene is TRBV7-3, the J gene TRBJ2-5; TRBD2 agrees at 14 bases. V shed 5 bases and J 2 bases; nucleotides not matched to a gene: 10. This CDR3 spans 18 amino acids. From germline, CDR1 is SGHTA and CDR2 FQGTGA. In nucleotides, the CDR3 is TGTGCCAGCAGCAAGGGACTAGCGGGGGATACTAATCAAGAGACCCAGTACTTC. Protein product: CASSKGLAGDTNQETQYF.

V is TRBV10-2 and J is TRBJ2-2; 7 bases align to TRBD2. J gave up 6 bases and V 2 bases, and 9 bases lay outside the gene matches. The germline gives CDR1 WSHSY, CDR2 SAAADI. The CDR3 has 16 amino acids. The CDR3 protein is CASSERLSSGPGELFF. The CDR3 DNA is TGCGCCAGCAGTGAGAGGTTGTCTAGCGGTCCCGGGGAGCTGTTTTTT.

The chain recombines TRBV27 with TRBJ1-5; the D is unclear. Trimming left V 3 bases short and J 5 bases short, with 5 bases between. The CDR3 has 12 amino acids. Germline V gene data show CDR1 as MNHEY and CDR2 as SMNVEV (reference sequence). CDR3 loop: CASSFIHQPQHF. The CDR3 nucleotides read TGTGCCAGCAGTTTTATCCATCAGCCCCAGCATTTT.

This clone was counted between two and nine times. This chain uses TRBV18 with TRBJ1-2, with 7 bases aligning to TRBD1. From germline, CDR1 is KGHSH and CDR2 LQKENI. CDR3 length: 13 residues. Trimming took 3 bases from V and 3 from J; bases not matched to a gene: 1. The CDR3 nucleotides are TGTGCCAGCTCACCCGGGACAGACTATGGCTACACCTTC. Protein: CASSPGTDYGYTF.

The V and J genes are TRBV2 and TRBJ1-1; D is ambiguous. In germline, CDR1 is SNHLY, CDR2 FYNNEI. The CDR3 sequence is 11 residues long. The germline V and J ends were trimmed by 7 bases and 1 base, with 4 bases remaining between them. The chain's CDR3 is CASTQNTEAFF. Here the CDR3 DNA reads TGTGCCAGCACCCAGAACACTGAAGCTTTCTTT.

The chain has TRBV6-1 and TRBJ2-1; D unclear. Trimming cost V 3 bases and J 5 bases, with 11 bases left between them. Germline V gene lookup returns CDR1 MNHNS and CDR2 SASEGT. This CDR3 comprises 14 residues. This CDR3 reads CASSDGGYHNEQFF. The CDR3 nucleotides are TGTGCCAGCAGTGATGGCGGCTACCACAATGAGCAGTTCTTC.

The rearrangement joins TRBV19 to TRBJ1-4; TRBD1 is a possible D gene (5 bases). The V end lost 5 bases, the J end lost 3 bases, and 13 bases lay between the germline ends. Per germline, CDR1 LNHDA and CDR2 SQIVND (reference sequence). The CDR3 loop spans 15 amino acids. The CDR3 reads CASSSSTAANEKLFF. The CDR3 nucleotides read TGTGCCAGTAGTTCCTCGACAGCTGCTAATGAAAAACTGTTTTTT.

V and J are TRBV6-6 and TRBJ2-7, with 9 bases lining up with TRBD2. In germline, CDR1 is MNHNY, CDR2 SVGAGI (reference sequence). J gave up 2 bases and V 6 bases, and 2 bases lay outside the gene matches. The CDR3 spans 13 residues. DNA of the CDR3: TGTGCCAGCAGAGGCGGGGGGGCCTACGAGCAGTACTTC. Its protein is CASRGGGAYEQYF.

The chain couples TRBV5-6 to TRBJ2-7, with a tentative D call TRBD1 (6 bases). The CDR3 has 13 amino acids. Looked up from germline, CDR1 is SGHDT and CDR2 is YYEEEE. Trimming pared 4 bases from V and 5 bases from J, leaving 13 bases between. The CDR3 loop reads CASSRGTRDEQYF. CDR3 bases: TGTGCCAGCAGCAGGGGGACCAGGGACGAGCAGTACTTC.

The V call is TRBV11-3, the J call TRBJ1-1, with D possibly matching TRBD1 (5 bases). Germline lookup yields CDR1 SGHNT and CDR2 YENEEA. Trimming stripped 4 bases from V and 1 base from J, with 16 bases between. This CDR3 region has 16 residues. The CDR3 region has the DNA TGTGCCAGCAGCTCAAGCTGGGTGGGGGGGAACACTGAAGCTTTCTTT. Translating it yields CASSSSWVGGNTEAFF.

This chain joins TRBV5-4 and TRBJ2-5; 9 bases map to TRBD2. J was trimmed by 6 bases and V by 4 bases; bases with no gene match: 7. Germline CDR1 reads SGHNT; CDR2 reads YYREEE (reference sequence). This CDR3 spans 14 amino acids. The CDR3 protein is CASSPRGGMKTQYF. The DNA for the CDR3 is TGTGCCAGCAGCCCGCGGGGGGGCATGAAGACCCAGTACTTC. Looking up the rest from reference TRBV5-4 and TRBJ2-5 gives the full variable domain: ETGVTQSPTHLIKTRGQQVTLRCSSQSGHNTVSWYQQALGQGPQFIFQYYREEENGRGNFPPRFSGLQFPNYSSELNVNALELDDSALYLCASSPRGGMKTQYFGPGTRLLVL.

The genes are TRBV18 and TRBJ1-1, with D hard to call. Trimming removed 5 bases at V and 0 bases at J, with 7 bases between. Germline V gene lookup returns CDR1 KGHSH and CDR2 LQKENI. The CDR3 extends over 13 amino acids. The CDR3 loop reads CASSGQMNTEAFF. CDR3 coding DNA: TGTGCCAGCTCAGGCCAAATGAACACTGAAGCTTTCTTT.

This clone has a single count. The CDR3 is CASRYMTDQAFF. The CDR3 nucleotides read TGTGCCAGCAGGTATATGACAGATCAAGCTTTCTTT. The genes are TRBV5-4 and TRBJ1-1, with a tentative D call TRBD1 (5 bases). V was trimmed by 5 bases and J by 9 bases, leaving 14 bases between them. There are 12 residues in the CDR3. CDR1 and CDR2 from the germline V gene are SGHNT and YYREEE (reference sequence). Based on the CDR3 plus reference TRBV5-4 and TRBJ1-1, the full variable domain is ETGVTQSPTHLIKTRGQQVTLRCSSQSGHNTVSWYQQALGQGPQFIFQYYREEENGRGNFPPRFSGLQFPNYSSELNVNALELDDSALYLCASRYMTDQAFFGQGTRLTVV.

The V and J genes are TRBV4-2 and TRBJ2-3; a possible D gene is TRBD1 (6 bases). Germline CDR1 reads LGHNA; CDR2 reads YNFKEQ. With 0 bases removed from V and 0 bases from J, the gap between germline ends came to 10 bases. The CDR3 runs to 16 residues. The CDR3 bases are TGTGCCAGCAGCCAAGACAGGGGCCCCAGCACAGATACGCAGTATTTT. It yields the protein CASSQDRGPSTDTQYF.

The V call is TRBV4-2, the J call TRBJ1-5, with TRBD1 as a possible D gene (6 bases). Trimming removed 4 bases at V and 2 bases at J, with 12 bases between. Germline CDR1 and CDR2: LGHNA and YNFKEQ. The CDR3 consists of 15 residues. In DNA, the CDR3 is TGTGCCAGCAGCCCCGAGGGGGAGCGCAATCAGCCCCAGCATTTT. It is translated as CASSPEGERNQPQHF.

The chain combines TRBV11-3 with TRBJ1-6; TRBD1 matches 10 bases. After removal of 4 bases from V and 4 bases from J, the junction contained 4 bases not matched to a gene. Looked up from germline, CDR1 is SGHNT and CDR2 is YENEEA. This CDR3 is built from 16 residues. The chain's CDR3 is CASSSGQGRYNSPLHF. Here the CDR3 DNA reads TGTGCCAGCAGCTCGGGACAGGGGAGGTATAATTCACCCCTCCACTTT.

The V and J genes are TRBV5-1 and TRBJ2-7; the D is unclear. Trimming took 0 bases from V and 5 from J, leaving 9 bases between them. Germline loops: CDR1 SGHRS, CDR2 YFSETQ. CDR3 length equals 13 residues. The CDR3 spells CASSLGDLDEQYF. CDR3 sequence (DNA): TGCGCCAGCAGCTTGGGCGACTTGGACGAGCAGTACTTC.

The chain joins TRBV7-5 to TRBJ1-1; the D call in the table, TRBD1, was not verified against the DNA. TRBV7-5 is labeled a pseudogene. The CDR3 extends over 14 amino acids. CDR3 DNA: TGTGCCAGAAGCTTAAGTCCGGACAGGGGCGAAGCTTTCTTT. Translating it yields CARSLSPDRGEAFF.

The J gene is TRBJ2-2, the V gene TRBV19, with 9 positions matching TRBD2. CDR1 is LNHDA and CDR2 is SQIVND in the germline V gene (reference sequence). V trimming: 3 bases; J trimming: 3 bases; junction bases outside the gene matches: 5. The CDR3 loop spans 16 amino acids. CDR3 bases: TGTGCCAGTAGTATTCGAGCGGGGGGCGACACCGGGGAGCTGTTTTTT. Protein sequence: CASSIRAGGDTGELFF. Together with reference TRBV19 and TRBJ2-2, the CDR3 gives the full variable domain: DGGITQSPKYLFRKEGQNVTLSCEQNLNHDAMYWYRQDPGQGLRLIYYSQIVNDFQKGDIAEGYSVSREKKESFPLTVTSAQKNPTAFYLCASSIRAGGDTGELFFGEGSRLTVL.

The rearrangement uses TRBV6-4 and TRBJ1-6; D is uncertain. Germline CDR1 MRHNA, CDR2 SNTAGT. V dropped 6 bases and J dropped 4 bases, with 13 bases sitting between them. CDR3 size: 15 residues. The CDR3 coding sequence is TGTGCCAGCAGAGAAGAGGGTGCTTATAATTCACCCCTCCACTTT. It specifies CASREEGAYNSPLHF.

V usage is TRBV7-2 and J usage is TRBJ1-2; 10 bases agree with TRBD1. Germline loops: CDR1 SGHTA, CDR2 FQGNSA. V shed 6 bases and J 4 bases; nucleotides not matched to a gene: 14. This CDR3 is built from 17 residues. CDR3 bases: TGTGCCAGCAGTCTCCCGGTCGCGGGACAGGGGATCTATGGCTACACCTTC. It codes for CASSLPVAGQGIYGYTF. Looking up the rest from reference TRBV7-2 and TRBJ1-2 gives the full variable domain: GAGVSQSPSNKVTEKGKDVELRCDPISGHTALYWYRQSLGQGLEFLIYFQGNSAPDKSGLPSDRFSAERTGGSVSTLTIQRTQQEDSAVYLCASSLPVAGQGIYGYTFGSGTRLTVV.

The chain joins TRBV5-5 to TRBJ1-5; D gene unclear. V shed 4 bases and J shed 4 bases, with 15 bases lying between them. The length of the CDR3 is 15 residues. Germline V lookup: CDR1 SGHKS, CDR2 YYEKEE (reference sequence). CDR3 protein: CASSLSGGKNQPQHF. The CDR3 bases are TGTGCCAGCAGCCTCAGCGGAGGAAAAAATCAGCCCCAGCATTTT.

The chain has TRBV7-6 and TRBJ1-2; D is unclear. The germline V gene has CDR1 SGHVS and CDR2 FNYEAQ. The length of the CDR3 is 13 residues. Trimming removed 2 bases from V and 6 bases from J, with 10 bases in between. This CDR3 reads CASSLLAGDGYTF. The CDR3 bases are TGTGCCAGCAGCTTACTGGCAGGCGATGGCTACACCTTC.

The CDR3 loop is CASTLGQRSTEAFF. CDR3 coding DNA: TGTGCCAGCACCCTGGGACAACGGTCCACTGAAGCTTTCTTT. V and J are TRBV7-8 and TRBJ1-1; D might be TRBD1 (6 bases). The germline V and J ends were trimmed by 7 bases and 4 bases, with 16 bases remaining between them. The CDR3 is made up of 14 amino acids. In germline, CDR1 is SGHVS, CDR2 FQNEAQ.